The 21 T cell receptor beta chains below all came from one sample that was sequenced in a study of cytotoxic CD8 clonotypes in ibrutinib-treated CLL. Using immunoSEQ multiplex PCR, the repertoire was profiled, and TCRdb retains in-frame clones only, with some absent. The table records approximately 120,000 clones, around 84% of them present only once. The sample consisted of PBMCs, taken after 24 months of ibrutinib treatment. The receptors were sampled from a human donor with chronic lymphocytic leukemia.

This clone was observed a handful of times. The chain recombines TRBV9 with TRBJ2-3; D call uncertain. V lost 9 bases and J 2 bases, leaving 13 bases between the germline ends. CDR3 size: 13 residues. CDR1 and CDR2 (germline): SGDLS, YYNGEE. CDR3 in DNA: TGTGCCACCAACCTTGTCCCCACAGATACGCAGTATTTT. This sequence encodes CATNLVPTDTQYF.

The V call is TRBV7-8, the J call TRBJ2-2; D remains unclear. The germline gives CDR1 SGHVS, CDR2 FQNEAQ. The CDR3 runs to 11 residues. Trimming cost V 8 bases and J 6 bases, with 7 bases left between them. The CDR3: CASVLSGELFF. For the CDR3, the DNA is TGTGCCAGCGTACTTTCCGGGGAGCTGTTTTTT.

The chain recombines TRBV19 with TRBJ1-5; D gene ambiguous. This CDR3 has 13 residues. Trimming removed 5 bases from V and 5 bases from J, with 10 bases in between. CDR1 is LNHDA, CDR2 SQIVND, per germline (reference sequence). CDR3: CASSRGVDQPQHF. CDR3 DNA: TGTGCCAGTAGTCGTGGAGTGGATCAGCCCCAGCATTTT.

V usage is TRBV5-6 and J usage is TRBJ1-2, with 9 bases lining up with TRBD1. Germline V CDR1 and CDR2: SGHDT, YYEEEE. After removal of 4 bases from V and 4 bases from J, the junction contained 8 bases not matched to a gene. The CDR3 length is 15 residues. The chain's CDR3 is CASSPGTGRAYGYTF. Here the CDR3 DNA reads TGTGCCAGCAGCCCAGGGACAGGGAGGGCCTATGGCTACACCTTC.

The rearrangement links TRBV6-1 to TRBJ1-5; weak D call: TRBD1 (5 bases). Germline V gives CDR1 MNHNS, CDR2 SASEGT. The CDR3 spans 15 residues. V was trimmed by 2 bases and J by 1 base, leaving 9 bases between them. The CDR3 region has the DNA TGTGCCAGCAGTGAAAACCGGGGGAGCAATCAGCCCCAGCATTTT. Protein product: CASSENRGSNQPQHF.

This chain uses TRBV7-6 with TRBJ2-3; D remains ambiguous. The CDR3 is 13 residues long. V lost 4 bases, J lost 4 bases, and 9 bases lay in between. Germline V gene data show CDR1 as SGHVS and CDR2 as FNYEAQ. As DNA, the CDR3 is TGTGCCAGCAGCTCTTTTAGGGCAGATACGCAGTATTTT. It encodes CASSSFRADTQYF.

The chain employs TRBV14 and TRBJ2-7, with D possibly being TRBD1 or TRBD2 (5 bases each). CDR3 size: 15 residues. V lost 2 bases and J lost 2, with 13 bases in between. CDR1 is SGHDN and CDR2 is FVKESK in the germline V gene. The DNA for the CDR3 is TGTGCCAGCAGCCAAACCCGGGACGAAGCCTACGAGCAGTACTTC. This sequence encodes CASSQTRDEAYEQYF.

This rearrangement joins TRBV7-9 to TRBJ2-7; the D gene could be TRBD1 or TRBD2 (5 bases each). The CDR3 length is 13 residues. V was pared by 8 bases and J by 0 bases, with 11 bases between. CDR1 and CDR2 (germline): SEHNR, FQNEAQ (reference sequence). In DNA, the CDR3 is TGTGCCAGCGCCGGGGCTAACTCCTACGAGCAGTACTTC. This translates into CASAGANSYEQYF. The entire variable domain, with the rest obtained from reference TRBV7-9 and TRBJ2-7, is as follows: DTGVSQNPRHKITKRGQNVTFRCDPISEHNRLYWYRQTLGQGPEFLTYFQNEAQLEKSRLLSDRFSAERPKGSFSTLEIQRTEQGDSAMYLCASAGANSYEQYFGPGTRLTVT.

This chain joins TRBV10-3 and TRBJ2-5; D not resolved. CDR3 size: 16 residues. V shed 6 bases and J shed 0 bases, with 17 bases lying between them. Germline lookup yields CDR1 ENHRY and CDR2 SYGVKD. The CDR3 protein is CAISPSPGWYQETQYF. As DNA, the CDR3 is TGTGCCATCAGCCCAAGTCCTGGGTGGTACCAAGAGACCCAGTACTTC.

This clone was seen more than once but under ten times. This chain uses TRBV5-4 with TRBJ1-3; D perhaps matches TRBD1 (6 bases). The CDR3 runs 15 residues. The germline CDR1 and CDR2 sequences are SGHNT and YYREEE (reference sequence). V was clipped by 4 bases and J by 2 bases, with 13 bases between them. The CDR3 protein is CASSPRGFAGNTIYF. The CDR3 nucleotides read TGTGCCAGCAGCCCGAGGGGGTTCGCTGGAAACACCATATATTTT.

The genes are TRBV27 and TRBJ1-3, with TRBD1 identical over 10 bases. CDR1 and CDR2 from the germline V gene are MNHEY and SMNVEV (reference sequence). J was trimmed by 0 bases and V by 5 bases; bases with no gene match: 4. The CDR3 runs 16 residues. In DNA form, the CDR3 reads TGTGCCAGCAGTGAGGGACAGGGGTTCTCTGGAAACACCATATATTTT. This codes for CASSEGQGFSGNTIYF.

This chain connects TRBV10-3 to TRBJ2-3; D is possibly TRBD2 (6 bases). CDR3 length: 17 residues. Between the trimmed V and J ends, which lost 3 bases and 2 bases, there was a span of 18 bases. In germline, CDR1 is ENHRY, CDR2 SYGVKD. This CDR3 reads CAISDSTRGDPTDTQYF. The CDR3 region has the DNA TGTGCCATCAGTGATTCGACTAGAGGGGACCCCACAGATACGCAGTATTTT.

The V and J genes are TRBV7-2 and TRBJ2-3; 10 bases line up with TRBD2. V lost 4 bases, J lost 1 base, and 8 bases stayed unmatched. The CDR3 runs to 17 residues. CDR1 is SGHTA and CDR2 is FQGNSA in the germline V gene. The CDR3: CASSWAPSGGGTDTQYF. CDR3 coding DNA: TGTGCCAGCAGCTGGGCACCTAGCGGGGGAGGCACAGATACGCAGTATTTT. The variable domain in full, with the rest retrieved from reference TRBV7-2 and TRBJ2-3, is GAGVSQSPSNKVTEKGKDVELRCDPISGHTALYWYRQSLGQGLEFLIYFQGNSAPDKSGLPSDRFSAERTGGSVSTLTIQRTQQEDSAVYLCASSWAPSGGGTDTQYFGPGTRLTVL.

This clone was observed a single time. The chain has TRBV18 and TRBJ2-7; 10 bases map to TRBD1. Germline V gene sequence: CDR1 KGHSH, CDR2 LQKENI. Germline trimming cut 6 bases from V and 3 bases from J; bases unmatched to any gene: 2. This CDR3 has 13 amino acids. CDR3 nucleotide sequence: TGTGCCAGCTCGCGGGACAGGGGCTACGAGCAGTACTTC. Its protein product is CASSRDRGYEQYF.

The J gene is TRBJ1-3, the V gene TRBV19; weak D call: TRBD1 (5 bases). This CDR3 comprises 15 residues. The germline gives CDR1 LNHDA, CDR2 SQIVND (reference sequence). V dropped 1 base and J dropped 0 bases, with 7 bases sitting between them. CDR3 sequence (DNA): TGTGCCAGTAGTATAGCGGACACCTCTGGAAACACCATATATTTT. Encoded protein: CASSIADTSGNTIYF. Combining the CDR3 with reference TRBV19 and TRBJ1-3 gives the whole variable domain DGGITQSPKYLFRKEGQNVTLSCEQNLNHDAMYWYRQDPGQGLRLIYYSQIVNDFQKGDIAEGYSVSREKKESFPLTVTSAQKNPTAFYLCASSIADTSGNTIYFGEGSWLTVV.

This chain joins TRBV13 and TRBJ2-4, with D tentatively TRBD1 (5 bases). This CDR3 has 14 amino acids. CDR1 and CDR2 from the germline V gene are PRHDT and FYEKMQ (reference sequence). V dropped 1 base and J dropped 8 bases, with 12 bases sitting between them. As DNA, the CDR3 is TGTGCCAGCAGCTTAGTGACTGGGGCGGACATTCAGTACTTC. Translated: CASSLVTGADIQYF. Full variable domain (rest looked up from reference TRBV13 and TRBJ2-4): AAGVIQSPRHLIKEKRETATLKCYPIPRHDTVYWYQQGPGQDPQFLISFYEKMQSDKGSIPDRFSAQQFSDYHSELNMSSLELGDSALYFCASSLVTGADIQYFGAGTRLSVL.

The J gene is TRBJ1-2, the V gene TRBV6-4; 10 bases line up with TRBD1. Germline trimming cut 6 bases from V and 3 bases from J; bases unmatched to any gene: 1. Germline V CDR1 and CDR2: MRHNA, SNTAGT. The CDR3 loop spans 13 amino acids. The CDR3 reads CASRGTGDYGYTF. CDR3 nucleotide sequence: TGTGCCAGCAGGGGGACAGGGGACTATGGCTACACCTTC.

The CDR3 DNA reads TGTGCCAGCAGCGTAGGCGGGGTTGGGTACGAGCAGTACTTC. It specifies CASSVGGVGYEQYF. The rearrangement joins TRBV9 to TRBJ2-7, with D possibly matching TRBD2 (6 bases). Between the trimmed V and J ends, which lost 0 bases and 4 bases, there was a span of 11 bases. The CDR3 spans 14 residues. Germline V gene data show CDR1 as SGDLS and CDR2 as YYNGEE.

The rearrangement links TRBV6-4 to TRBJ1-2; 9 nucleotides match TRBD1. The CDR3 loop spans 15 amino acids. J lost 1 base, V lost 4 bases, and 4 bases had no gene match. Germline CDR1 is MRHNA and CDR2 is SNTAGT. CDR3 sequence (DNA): TGTGCCAGCAGTGCCACAGGGGGCGGTAACTATGGCTACACCTTC. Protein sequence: CASSATGGGNYGYTF.

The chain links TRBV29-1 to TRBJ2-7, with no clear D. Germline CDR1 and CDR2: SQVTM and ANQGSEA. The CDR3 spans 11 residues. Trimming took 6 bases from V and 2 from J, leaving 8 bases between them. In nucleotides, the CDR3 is TGCAGCGTAGACACTGCCTACGAGCAGTACTTC. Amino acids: CSVDTAYEQYF.

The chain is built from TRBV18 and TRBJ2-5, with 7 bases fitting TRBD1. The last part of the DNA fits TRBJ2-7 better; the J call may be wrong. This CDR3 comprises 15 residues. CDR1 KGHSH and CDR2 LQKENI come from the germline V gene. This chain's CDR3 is CASSPLTGWIYEQYF. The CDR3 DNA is TGTGCCAGCTCACCATTGACAGGGTGGATCTACGAGCAGTACTTC.